Listed below are T cell receptor beta chains from one sample, sequenced in a study of cytomegalovirus exposure and HLA in healthy donors. Sequencing was performed with immunoSEQ multiplex PCR; in TCRdb, only in-frame clones are kept and a portion is missing. Counted here are around 100,000 clones, about four fifths occurring once; the ten biggest clones make up 22%. The specimen was PBMCs. These TCRs come from a man aged 25 to 40 in good health and CMV-seropositive. The CDR3 runs from the conserved cysteine through the conserved F or W.

>TRBJ1-5|TRBV19
CASSQGPRQPQHF
>TRBJ2-5|TRBV5-1
CASSFFGSGAEETQYF
>TRBJ1-4|TRBV28
CASSLGPLVNEKLFF
>TRBJ2-1|TRBV5-1
CASSLTPGGRDEQFF
>TRBJ2-3|TRBV7-2
CASPGGGTPSDTQYF
>TRBJ1-5|TRBV5-1
CASSGRQGPTGQPQHF
>TRBJ1-5|TRBV2
CASRDPGVGNQPQHF
>TRBJ2-1|TRBV5-1
CASSLVAGTTNEQFF
>TRBJ1-3|TRBV7-9
CAGSPGGNTIYF
>TRBJ2-2|TRBV9
CASSGTRQDTGELFF
>TRBJ2-7|TRBV7-9
CASSRGQTAYEQYF
>TRBJ1-6|TRBV12-5
CASGPHLGDSPLHF
>TRBJ1-6|TRBV14
CASRENRGSPLHF
>TRBJ1-2|TRBV28
CASGGAFYGYTF
>TRBJ1-2|TRBV6-5
CASWDRETYGYTF
>TRBJ1-2|TRBV5-4
CASSLAGGRGTLYGYTF
>TRBJ1-5|TRBV9
CASSPPPDRLPQHF
>TRBJ2-5|TRBV11-2
CASSLETVRETQYF
>TRBJ2-2|TRBV5-4
CASSQNRGNTGELFF
>TRBJ2-3|TRBV7-9
CASSFRLAGSTDTQYF
>TRBJ1-1|TRBV5-6
CASSLVQVRQRNTEAFF
>TRBJ2-1|TRBV6-6
CASSYSVQPEQFF
>TRBJ2-3|TRBV6-1
CASKKQGTDTQYF
>TRBJ2-2|TRBV5-8
CASSWRLAGGAGELFF
>TRBJ1-5|TRBV28
CASSLDRASGPQHF
>TRBJ1-1|TRBV10-3
CAISETQTEAFF